This is a list of T cell receptor beta chains from one sample in a study of blood T cell repertoires in COVID-19. Profiled with immunoSEQ multiplex PCR; TCRdb holds only in-frame clones, not every one. Here the sample spans 150,000 to 200,000 clones, around 79% being singletons. Sequenced input: peripheral blood. These receptors came from a woman between 35 and 50 years old with COVID-19, enrolled during active disease. The CDR3 runs from the conserved cysteine through the conserved F or W. The D gene is left open where the match is weak. Rows give clone size only sometimes, using once, few, many, or a class for an expanded clone.

TRBJ1-2	.	.	16	TRBV19	CASSPTEGARFYGYTF	TGTGCCAGTAGCCCCACCGAAGGGGCGCGGTTTTATGGCTACACCTTC
TRBJ1-1	.	TRBD1	15	TRBV6-2/TRBV6-3	CASSPGTAMNAEAFF	TGTGCCAGCAGTCCCGGGACAGCTATGAACGCTGAAGCTTTCTTT
TRBJ1-1	once	TRBD1	16	TRBV5-4	CASSPNSGTVNTEAFF	TGTGCCAGCAGCCCAAATTCCGGGACAGTGAACACTGAAGCTTTCTTT
TRBJ1-1	.	.	14	TRBV18	CASSPLEMNTEAFF	TGTGCCAGCTCACCTTTGGAGATGAACACTGAAGCTTTCTTT
TRBJ2-3	.	TRBD1	13	TRBV6-5	CASTNRGQDTQYF	TGTGCCAGCACAAACAGGGGGCAAGATACGCAGTATTTT
TRBJ1-1	once	.	15	TRBV25-1	CASSASPGHLTEAFF	TGTGCCAGCAGCGCCTCTCCGGGACACCTCACTGAAGCTTTCTTT
TRBJ2-1	.	TRBD2	12	TRBV6-5	CASRRTSNEQFF	TGTGCCAGCAGGAGGACTAGCAATGAGCAGTTCTTC
TRBJ1-2	.	.	12	TRBV19	CASSISDYGYTF	TGTGCCAGTAGTATTTCGGACTATGGCTACACCTTC
TRBJ1-2	.	.	14	TRBV6-5	CASSSPGWDHGYTF	TGTGCCAGCAGTTCCCCGGGATGGGATCATGGCTACACCTTC
TRBJ1-1	.	TRBD1	15	TRBV5-1	CASSSRTGGGTEAFF	TGCGCCAGCAGCTCGCGTACAGGGGGCGGCACTGAAGCTTTCTTT